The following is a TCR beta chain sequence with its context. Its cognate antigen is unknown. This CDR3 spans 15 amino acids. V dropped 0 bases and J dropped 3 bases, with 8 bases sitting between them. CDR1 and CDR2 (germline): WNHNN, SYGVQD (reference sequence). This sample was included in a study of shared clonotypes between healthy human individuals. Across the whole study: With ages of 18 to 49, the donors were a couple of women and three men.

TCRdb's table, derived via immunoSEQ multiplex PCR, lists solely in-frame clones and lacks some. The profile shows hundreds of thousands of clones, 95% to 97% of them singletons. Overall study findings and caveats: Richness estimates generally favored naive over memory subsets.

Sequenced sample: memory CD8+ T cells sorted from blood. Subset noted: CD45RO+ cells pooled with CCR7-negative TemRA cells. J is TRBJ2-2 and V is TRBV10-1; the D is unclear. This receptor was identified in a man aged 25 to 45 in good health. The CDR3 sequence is CASSESDFYTGELFF. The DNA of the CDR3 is TGCGCCAGCAGTGAGTCTGACTTCTACACCGGGGAGCTGTTTTTT.